This T cell receptor (beta chain) was profiled in a study of T-cell memory formation after mild COVID-19. V was pared by 5 bases and J by 2 bases, with 16 bases between. This CDR3 comprises 15 residues. Germline lookup yields CDR1 SGHRS and CDR2 YFSETQ. With regard to this clonotype: Its antigen is currently unknown.

Study-wide results and caveats: Among clones contracting day 15 to 85, CD4/CD8 was balanced, whereas later expanders leaned CD4+. Memory cells collected pre-infection included some clones that later responded, suggesting cross-reactive memory joined. Most CD4+ clones that shrank were in CM and EM, while CD8+ ones turned up in EMRA.

In TCRdb, the 5' RACE reads were re-called with MiXCR into one record per CDR3 protein. This sample has approximately 410,000 distinct CDR3 sequences, with 20% to 25% found just once. The sequence was collected from an adult woman who had mild COVID-19 (a few samples of this study predate the infection). Cell type and time point are not known. V gene TRBV5-1 combines with J gene TRBJ2-5, with a tentative D call TRBD1 (5 bases). Sequenced sample: PBMCs or a T cell subset sorted from them (not recorded which). DNA of the CDR3: TGCGCCAGCAGGACCACCGCAGGGTTTCAAGAGACCCAGTACTTC. This encodes CASRTTAGFQETQYF.